This T cell receptor (beta chain) was captured by sequencing in a study of cytomegalovirus exposure and HLA in healthy donors. Study-wide background: An early release of data contained about 85 million unique TCRs, which came from HLA-typed donors. Study outcomes and limitations: Researchers catalogued some 160 TCR beta chains as cytomegalovirus-associated. Immune exposure information comprised only CMV serostatus.

The CDR3 sequence is 14 residues long. CDR1 and CDR2 (germline): MDHEN, SYDVKM. V shed 2 bases and J 6 bases; nucleotides not matched to a gene: 7. Of note for this clone: Its antigen is undetermined.

A multiplex PCR was run with 60 Vbeta primers and 13 Jbeta primers. Data came from immunoSEQ multiplex PCR; TCRdb stores just in-frame clones and leaves some out. The sample includes about 160,000 clones, approximately 75% of them seen just once. Material for sequencing was PBMCs. The chain links TRBV28 to TRBJ2-7, with 7 nucleotides matching TRBD2. The receptor was isolated from a man aged 50-60 years in good health and CMV-seropositive. CDR3 DNA: TGTGCCAGCAGTTTAGGGAGCGGGGTTGGCGAGCAGTACTTC. Residues: CASSLGSGVGEQYF.